These 25 T cell receptor beta chains were sequenced from one sample in a study of cytomegalovirus exposure and HLA in healthy donors. Primers for the PCR totalled 60 Vbeta and 13 Jbeta. The protocol was immunoSEQ multiplex PCR, while the TCRdb copy is restricted to in-frame clones and leaves out a portion. The profile shows roughly 150,000 clones, about three quarters of them singletons. The sample comprised PBMCs. The origin of the receptors is a male donor in good health and CMV-seronegative.

The rearrangement uses TRBV11-3 and TRBJ2-5; TRBD2 might be the D (6 bases). V was clipped by 4 bases and J by 0 bases, with 12 bases between them. CDR3 length: 15 amino acids. Germline CDR1 is SGHNT and CDR2 is YENEEA. CDR3 residues: CASSSGVGDQETQYF. CDR3 sequence (DNA): TGTGCCAGCAGCTCGGGGGTGGGAGACCAAGAGACCCAGTACTTC.

The genes are TRBV5-1 and TRBJ1-1; D might be TRBD1 (5 bases). Germline loops: CDR1 SGHRS, CDR2 YFSETQ. Deletions cut 0 bases from V and 6 bases from J, with 18 bases between. This CDR3 has 16 amino acids. The CDR3 is CASSLESGGAGAEAFF. The CDR3, as DNA: TGCGCCAGCAGCTTGGAGTCAGGAGGGGCTGGGGCTGAAGCTTTCTTT.

The CDR3 loop reads CATHRGGGETQYF. The CDR3 DNA reads TGTGCCACCCATCGAGGGGGCGGTGAGACCCAGTACTTC. The chain has TRBV2 and TRBJ2-5; 7 bases align to TRBD1. J was trimmed by 5 bases and V by 10 bases; bases with no gene match: 10. Germline lookup yields CDR1 SNHLY and CDR2 FYNNEI. The CDR3 spans 13 residues. The full variable domain, completed using reference TRBV2 and TRBJ2-5, is EPEVTQTPSHQVTQMGQEVILRCVPISNHLYFYWYRQILGQKVEFLVSFYNNEISEKSEIFDDQFSVERPDGSNFTLKIRSTKLEDSAMYFCATHRGGGETQYFGPGTRLLVL.

As to this clone: This CDR3 is also generated by other DNA sequences in the sample. The chain combines TRBV4-1 with TRBJ2-7, with TRBD1 identical over 8 bases. The CDR3 sequence is 13 residues long. V lost 6 bases, J lost 3 bases, and 4 bases stayed unmatched. CDR1 MGHRA and CDR2 YSYEKL come from the germline V gene. This CDR3 reads CASSQGAGYEQYF. CDR3 in DNA: TGCGCCAGCAGTCAGGGGGCTGGCTACGAGCAGTACTTC.

The V and J genes are TRBV2 and TRBJ2-2, with D possibly being TRBD2 (5 bases). The CDR3 totals 16 residues. V was trimmed by 6 bases and J by 3 bases, leaving 17 bases between them. Looked up from germline, CDR1 is SNHLY and CDR2 is FYNNEI. Written as DNA, the CDR3 is TGTGCCAGCAGCTTGACACCCCCCGGGGACACCGGGGAGCTGTTTTTT. It translates to CASSLTPPGDTGELFF. Full variable domain (missing parts from reference TRBV2 and TRBJ2-2): EPEVTQTPSHQVTQMGQEVILRCVPISNHLYFYWYRQILGQKVEFLVSFYNNEISEKSEIFDDQFSVERPDGSNFTLKIRSTKLEDSAMYFCASSLTPPGDTGELFFGEGSRLTVL.

The rearrangement joins TRBV30 to TRBJ2-2, with 10 positions matching TRBD2. V dropped 1 base and J dropped 4; count of bases not matched to a gene: 0. Germline V gives CDR1 GTSNPN, CDR2 SVGIG (reference sequence). The CDR3 is 14 residues long. The CDR3 nucleotides read TGTGCCTGGAGTGGACTAGCGGGCACCGGGGAGCTGTTTTTT. Encoded protein: CAWSGLAGTGELFF.

The rearrangement uses TRBV30 and TRBJ2-7; D might be TRBD2 (7 bases). V lost 2 bases to trimming and J lost 13 bases, with 21 bases between them. The CDR3 covers 13 residues. From germline, CDR1 is GTSNPN and CDR2 SVGIG (reference sequence). CDR3 amino acids: CAWSSKRGGFPYF. In DNA form, the CDR3 reads TGTGCCTGGAGTAGTAAGAGGGGGGGGTTTCCTTACTTC.

V gene TRBV30 combines with J gene TRBJ2-6, with 8 bases identical to TRBD1. In germline, CDR1 is GTSNPN, CDR2 SVGIG (reference sequence). Trimming removed 2 bases from V and 4 bases from J; junction bases left unmatched: 7. The CDR3 contains 16 residues. CDR3 amino acids: CAWSTRTGRGANVLTF. In DNA, the CDR3 is TGTGCCTGGAGTACCCGGACAGGGAGAGGGGCCAACGTCCTGACTTTC.

The rearrangement links TRBV14 to TRBJ2-7; D might be TRBD1 (6 bases). Germline values: CDR1 SGHDN, CDR2 FVKESK. V was trimmed by 2 bases and J by 5 bases, leaving 10 bases between them. CDR3 size: 13 residues. CDR3 region: CASSQWSGDEQYF. The CDR3 region has the DNA TGTGCCAGCAGCCAATGGTCAGGGGACGAGCAGTACTTC.

The CDR3 nucleotides are TGTGCCATCAGTGAGGGCAGTCCTAACTATGGCTACACCTTC. Translation: CAISEGSPNYGYTF. The chain couples TRBV10-3 to TRBJ1-2; unclear D gene. Trimming pared 2 bases from V and 0 bases from J, leaving 7 bases between. Germline assignment: CDR1 ENHRY and CDR2 SYGVKD. The CDR3 contains 14 residues.

This clone occurred a few times. The J gene is TRBJ2-1, the V gene TRBV6-4; 13 bases align to TRBD2. J gave up 9 bases and V 6 bases, and 8 bases lay outside the gene matches. CDR1 and CDR2 from the germline V gene are MRHNA and SNTAGT. CDR3 length equals 15 residues. The CDR3 protein is CASSPGTSGEVEQFF. CDR3 sequence (DNA): TGTGCCAGCAGCCCTGGGACTAGCGGGGAGGTTGAGCAGTTCTTC.

In its sample, this clone was seen once. This sequence joins TRBV19 and TRBJ1-5; no firm D call. This CDR3 comprises 16 residues. The V end was cut by 0 bases, the J end by 7 bases, with 16 bases between. The V gene's germline CDR1 is LNHDA and CDR2 SQIVND (reference sequence). The CDR3 DNA sequence: TGTGCCAGTAGTATAGATCACGAGGGCCCGAAACAGCCCCAGCATTTT. This codes for CASSIDHEGPKQPQHF.

The chain combines TRBV7-6 with TRBJ1-1; TRBD1 aligns across 7 bases. The CDR3 extends over 17 amino acids. V shed 3 bases, J shed 0 bases, and the junction held 10 bases outside the gene matches. CDR1 and CDR2 (germline): SGHVS, FNYEAQ. The CDR3 DNA reads as TGTGCCAGCAGCTTTAGTCGGGACAGACCTATGAACACTGAAGCTTTCTTT. This translates into CASSFSRDRPMNTEAFF.

Details on this clone: At one end, the junction sequence differs from germline, possibly due to a read error. The gene calls are TRBV7-9 and TRBJ1-1; D is ambiguous. The germline V gene encodes CDR1 SEHNR and CDR2 FQNEAQ (reference sequence). This CDR3 has 12 amino acids. The CDR3 nucleotides read TGTTCCAGCAGCTTATTTGAGACTGAAGCTTTCTTT. Translating gives CSSSLFETEAFF.

The chain uses TRBV30 and TRBJ2-5; D gene uncertain. The CDR3 consists of 15 residues. Germline CDR1 reads GTSNPN; CDR2 reads SVGIG (reference sequence). The V end was cut by 3 bases, the J end by 5 bases, with 19 bases between. The CDR3 bases are TGTGCCTGGAGCGCCACCTCAGGCCTGGCGGAGACCCAGTACTTC. Its protein is CAWSATSGLAETQYF.

This clone was counted a few times. The DNA for the CDR3 is TGCGCCAGCAGCCAAGAGGCGGGAGCCCAAATCCTTACAGATACGCAGTATTTT. Translation gives CASSQEAGAQILTDTQYF. This chain joins TRBV4-3 and TRBJ2-3, with 7 bases identical to TRBD2. CDR1 and CDR2 (germline): LGHNA, YSLEER. The CDR3 consists of 18 residues. The V gene end was trimmed by 0 bases and the J gene end by 3 bases; junction bases not matched to a gene: 12.

This clone was observed a few times. The rearrangement joins TRBV7-9 to TRBJ1-1; D unclear. V lost 4 bases, J lost 4 bases, and 13 bases lay in between. The germline V gene has CDR1 SEHNR and CDR2 FQNEAQ (reference sequence). This CDR3 is built from 14 residues. CDR3 protein: CASSYAPRGTEAFF. CDR3 bases: TGTGCCAGCAGCTACGCCCCCCGGGGCACTGAAGCTTTCTTT. Based on the CDR3 plus reference TRBV7-9 and TRBJ1-1, the full variable domain is DTGVSQNPRHKITKRGQNVTFRCDPISEHNRLYWYRQTLGQGPEFLTYFQNEAQLEKSRLLSDRFSAERPKGSFSTLEIQRTEQGDSAMYLCASSYAPRGTEAFFGQGTRLTVV.

This chain joins TRBV10-3 and TRBJ1-3; D might be TRBD1 (5 bases). Per germline, CDR1 ENHRY and CDR2 SYGVKD. Trimming left V 7 bases short and J 2 bases short, with 12 bases between. CDR3 length: 14 amino acids. The CDR3 sequence: CAINQGKAGNTIYF. The CDR3 DNA is TGTGCCATCAATCAGGGCAAGGCTGGAAACACCATATATTTT.

This clone was counted a single time. The chain employs TRBV27 and TRBJ2-2; 7 nucleotides agree with TRBD2. The V and J ends lost 10 bases and 0 bases, in that order; junction bases with no gene match: 2. Germline assignment: CDR1 MNHEY and CDR2 SMNVEV (reference sequence). CDR3 size: 13 residues. CDR3 DNA: TGTGCCACCCGGGGGGCGAACACCGGGGAGCTGTTTTTT. Translation gives CATRGANTGELFF.

This clone was detected only once. At one of its ends the junction is not consistent with the germline gene, which may arise from a read error. This chain joins TRBV7-9 and TRBJ2-5; TRBD2 matches 8 bases. The CDR3 sequence is 18 residues long. Germline loops: CDR1 SEHNR, CDR2 FQNEAQ (reference sequence). The CDR3 DNA reads TGTTCCAGCAGTCCGGCGGGGGGCAGCGGGGGTCTGCAAGAGACCCAGTACTTC. This encodes CSSSPAGGSGGLQETQYF.

This chain links TRBV7-2 with TRBJ2-7; 8 bases align to TRBD2. Germline loops: CDR1 SGHTA, CDR2 FQGNSA. Unmatched junction bases numbered 2, after V lost 1 base and J lost 0 bases. This CDR3 contains 15 residues. CDR3 nucleotides: TGTGCCAGCAGCTTAGTGCGGGAGGTCTCCTACGAGCAGTACTTC. Translated: CASSLVREVSYEQYF. The entire variable domain, with the rest obtained from reference TRBV7-2 and TRBJ2-7, is as follows: GAGVSQSPSNKVTEKGKDVELRCDPISGHTALYWYRQSLGQGLEFLIYFQGNSAPDKSGLPSDRFSAERTGGSVSTLTIQRTQQEDSAVYLCASSLVREVSYEQYFGPGTRLTVT.

This clone was counted once. The CDR3 DNA follows: TGTGCCAGCAGCTCCGACAGGGGTTTGGAGCCCCAGCATTTT. This encodes CASSSDRGLEPQHF. This chain uses TRBV5-6 with TRBJ1-5, with 8 bases matching TRBD1. The V segment lost 3 bases and the J segment 8 bases; nucleotides outside the gene matches: 7. The CDR3 is 14 residues long. The germline V gene has CDR1 SGHDT and CDR2 YYEEEE.

The rearrangement uses TRBV7-2 and TRBJ2-2; D gene uncertain. CDR1 is SGHTA and CDR2 is FQGNSA in the germline V gene. V lost 4 bases and J lost 3, with 3 bases in between. The CDR3 has 12 residues. CDR3 in amino acids: CASSSDTGELFF. The CDR3 nucleotides are TGTGCCAGCAGCTCAGACACCGGGGAGCTGTTTTTT.

The sample holds a few counts of this clone. This sequence joins TRBV11-2 and TRBJ2-3; possibly TRBD2 for D (6 bases). Trimming removed 3 bases at V and 0 bases at J, with 19 bases between. Germline V gene data show CDR1 as SGHAT and CDR2 as FQNNGV. CDR3 length: 18 amino acids. This CDR3 reads CASSFARLSGSSTDTQYF. CDR3 nucleotide sequence: TGTGCCAGCAGCTTCGCCCGACTTAGCGGAAGTAGCACAGATACGCAGTATTTT.

This chain uses TRBV29-1 with TRBJ1-2; D not resolved. With 6 bases removed from V and 8 bases from J, the gap between germline ends came to 13 bases. The CDR3 loop spans 11 amino acids. Per germline, CDR1 SQVTM and CDR2 ANQGSEA. In DNA form, the CDR3 reads TGCAGCGTGGAGAGAGACGGGGGCTACACCTTC. Its translation is CSVERDGGYTF.